Below, 32 T cell receptor beta chains from the same sample are listed, as sequenced in a study of blood T cell repertoires in COVID-19. The method was immunoSEQ multiplex PCR; TCRdb's version includes in-frame clones alone and lacks a portion of them. The sample has about 74,000 clones; approximately 80% are singletons. Sequencing was carried out using peripheral blood. Receptors originate from a human donor in a cohort sampled during active COVID-19.

The DNA of the CDR3 is TGTGCCAGCAGGACCGGGACAGGGGATCAGCCCCAGCATTTT. It encodes CASRTGTGDQPQHF. The chain has TRBV6-5 and TRBJ1-5, with TRBD1 matching over 10 bases. CDR1 is MNHEY and CDR2 is SVGAGI in the germline V gene. V shed 6 bases and J 5 bases; nucleotides not matched to a gene: 4. The CDR3 covers 14 residues.

CDR3 sequence reads: CASSIGQGKAREQYF. The CDR3 DNA reads as TGTGCCAGTAGTATCGGGCAGGGTAAGGCACGTGAGCAGTACTTC. The V and J genes are TRBV19 and TRBJ2-7; maybe TRBD1 (5 bases). Trimming shortened V by 3 bases and J by 7 bases, and 19 bases separated the two germline ends. CDR3 length: 15 residues. The V gene's germline CDR1 is LNHDA and CDR2 SQIVND (reference sequence). Together with reference TRBV19 and TRBJ2-7, the CDR3 gives the full variable domain: DGGITQSPKYLFRKEGQNVTLSCEQNLNHDAMYWYRQDPGQGLRLIYYSQIVNDFQKGDIAEGYSVSREKKESFPLTVTSAQKNPTAFYLCASSIGQGKAREQYFGPGTRLTVT.

This clone was counted a few times. The chain carries TRBV2 and TRBJ1-5; 7 bases map to TRBD1. Unmatched junction bases numbered 9, after V lost 4 bases and J lost 3 bases. The CDR3 loop spans 16 amino acids. Germline V gene lookup returns CDR1 SNHLY and CDR2 FYNNEI. CDR3 nucleotide sequence: TGTGCCAGCAGTGTTACCCGGGACAGCGACAATCAGCCCCAGCATTTT. Translated, it gives CASSVTRDSDNQPQHF.

V usage is TRBV4-2 and J usage is TRBJ1-4, with D unclear. The germline V and J ends were trimmed by 0 bases and 3 bases, with 8 bases remaining between them. The CDR3 is 15 amino acids. Germline CDR1 reads LGHNA; CDR2 reads YNFKEQ. CDR3 amino acids: CASSQEYLANEKLFF. CDR3 bases: TGTGCCAGCAGCCAAGAGTACCTAGCTAATGAAAAACTGTTTTTT.

The J gene is TRBJ2-5, the V gene TRBV19; D is possibly TRBD2 (6 bases). V was cut by 3 bases and J by 1 base, with 18 bases left in between. The CDR3 sequence is 17 residues long. The germline CDR1 and CDR2 sequences are LNHDA and SQIVND (reference sequence). CDR3 residues: CASSMRGGSSVQETQYF. The CDR3, as DNA: TGTGCCAGTAGTATGAGAGGAGGGAGCTCTGTCCAAGAGACCCAGTACTTC.

J is TRBJ1-1 and V is TRBV10-1, with 7 bases identical to TRBD1. The length of the CDR3 is 14 residues. Germline CDR1 and CDR2: WNHNN and SYGVQD (reference sequence). J lost 4 bases, V lost 4 bases, and 6 bases had no gene match. The CDR3 bases are TGCGCCAGCAGTGGGGCAGGGGGGAGCACTGAAGCTTTCTTT. Residues: CASSGAGGSTEAFF.

This CDR3 reads CASSRLQGPERNEKLFF. The DNA of the CDR3 is TGTGCCAGCAGCCGCCTCCAGGGGCCTGAACGTAATGAAAAACTGTTTTTT. This rearrangement joins TRBV11-2 to TRBJ1-4, with a tentative D call TRBD1 (6 bases). The CDR3 is 17 residues long. Germline V lookup: CDR1 SGHAT, CDR2 FQNNGV. Trimming shortened V by 5 bases and J by 4 bases, and 20 bases separated the two germline ends.

DNA for the CDR3: TGTGCCAGCAGGGTTAAATGGGGATTCCAAGAGACCCAGTACTTC. Its protein product is CASRVKWGFQETQYF. This sequence joins TRBV19 and TRBJ2-5; maybe TRBD1 (5 bases). Germline V lookup: CDR1 LNHDA, CDR2 SQIVND (reference sequence). The CDR3 spans 15 residues. Trimming left V 9 bases short and J 1 base short, with 18 bases between.

J is TRBJ1-6 and V is TRBV4-2; 7 bases match TRBD1. The V and J ends lost 5 bases and 7 bases, in that order; junction bases with no gene match: 8. The CDR3 totals 15 residues. The V gene's germline CDR1 is LGHNA and CDR2 YNFKEQ. The CDR3 DNA is TGTGCCAGCAGCGCTACTCCGGGACAGAATTCACCCCTCCACTTT. This gives the protein CASSATPGQNSPLHF.

In DNA, the CDR3 is TGTGCCATCAGTGGCATAGCGGGGACCGGGGAGCTGTTTTTT. Protein: CAISGIAGTGELFF. V usage is TRBV10-3 and J usage is TRBJ2-2, with 8 bases aligning to TRBD2. The germline V gene encodes CDR1 ENHRY and CDR2 SYGVKD. The CDR3 runs to 14 residues. V lost 4 bases and J lost 5; bases outside the gene matches: 3.

This clone has more than one count but fewer than ten. The chain recombines TRBV7-9 with TRBJ2-7; the D is unclear. Trimming removed 4 bases from V and 6 bases from J, with 13 bases in between. CDR1 and CDR2 from the germline V gene are SEHNR and FQNEAQ (reference sequence). The CDR3 length is 13 residues. The CDR3 is CASSSSGPSEQYF. The DNA of the CDR3 is TGTGCCAGCAGCTCCAGTGGGCCAAGCGAGCAGTACTTC.

The gene calls are TRBV5-4 and TRBJ1-2; no firm D call. Germline values: CDR1 SGHNT, CDR2 YYREEE (reference sequence). V was clipped by 3 bases and J by 1 base, with 13 bases between them. This CDR3 has 15 amino acids. The CDR3 here is CASSSVGVYNYGYTF. CDR3 DNA sequence: TGTGCCAGCAGCTCCGTCGGAGTCTATAACTATGGCTACACCTTC.

The DNA of the CDR3 is TGTGCCAGCAGCGGTCTCGACAGGGGGCTTACCTACGAGCAGTACTTC. This sequence encodes CASSGLDRGLTYEQYF. The chain uses TRBV6-6 and TRBJ2-7; 10 bases map to TRBD1. Trimming took 6 bases from V and 2 from J; bases not matched to a gene: 10. The CDR3 loop spans 16 amino acids. CDR1 MNHNY and CDR2 SVGAGI come from the germline V gene (reference sequence).

This clone was counted a few times. This chain links TRBV7-8 with TRBJ1-1, with D possibly TRBD1 on 5 matching bases. Germline CDR1 is SGHVS and CDR2 is FQNEAQ. There are 14 residues in the CDR3. V was cut by 4 bases and J by 5 bases, with 14 bases left in between. This chain's CDR3 is CASSWDSGGTEAFF. Written as DNA, the CDR3 is TGTGCCAGCAGCTGGGACTCCGGCGGGACTGAAGCTTTCTTT.

The V call is TRBV19, the J call TRBJ1-2; 8 positions agree with TRBD1. CDR1 and CDR2 from the germline V gene are LNHDA and SQIVND (reference sequence). Trimming removed 6 bases from V and 6 bases from J; junction bases left unmatched: 9. CDR3 length: 14 residues. The CDR3 protein is CASSRQGPGDGYTF. The CDR3 DNA follows: TGTGCCAGTAGCAGACAGGGGCCAGGGGATGGCTACACCTTC.

V is TRBV21-1 and J is TRBJ2-7; the D call of TRBD2 is as the table states it, not checked on the DNA. TRBV21-1 is recorded as a pseudogene. The CDR3 consists of 16 residues. CDR3: CASSKLPNGGAYEQYF. CDR3 nucleotide sequence: TGTGCCAGCAGCAAATTGCCCAACGGCGGCGCCTACGAGCAGTACTTC.

The V gene is TRBV5-4, the J gene TRBJ1-2; 8 positions match TRBD1. The V gene end was trimmed by 3 bases and the J gene end by 4 bases; junction bases not matched to a gene: 8. Per the germline V gene, CDR1 is SGHNT and CDR2 is YYREEE (reference sequence). The CDR3 covers 15 residues. CDR3 nucleotides: TGTGCCAGCAGCTCCCGGTCAGGGGGCAGCTATGGCTACACCTTC. This translates into CASSSRSGGSYGYTF.

The chain joins TRBV11-3 to TRBJ2-1; D may be TRBD2 (5 bases). Per the germline V gene, CDR1 is SGHNT and CDR2 is YENEEA. Trimming stripped 3 bases from V and 7 bases from J, with 7 bases between. The CDR3 covers 12 residues. CDR3 coding DNA: TGTGCCAGCAGCTTGAGGGAGAATGAGCAGTTCTTC. This gives the protein CASSLRENEQFF. Full variable domain (remainder filled in from reference TRBV11-3 and TRBJ2-1): EAGVVQSPRYKIIEKKQPVAFWCNPISGHNTLYWYLQNLGQGPELLIRYENEEAVDDSQLPKDRFSAERLKGVDSTLKIQPAELGDSAVYLCASSLRENEQFFGPGTRLTVL.

The chain carries TRBV11-3 and TRBJ2-1, with 9 nucleotides matching TRBD2. The CDR3 consists of 16 residues. Germline V gene lookup returns CDR1 SGHNT and CDR2 YENEEA. V lost 3 bases to trimming and J lost 4 bases; unmatched junction nucleotides: 7. The DNA of the CDR3 is TGTGCCAGCAGCTTTAGCCTAGCGGGAAAGTACAATGAGCAGTTCTTC. It encodes CASSFSLAGKYNEQFF.

The rearrangement uses TRBV11-1 and TRBJ2-1; 7 nucleotides match TRBD1. After removal of 2 bases from V and 7 bases from J, the junction contained 11 bases not matched to a gene. This CDR3 comprises 16 residues. Looked up from germline, CDR1 is SGHAT and CDR2 is FQDESV (reference sequence). The CDR3, as DNA: TGTGCCAGCAGCTTATTTTTTAGCGCCAGGGGGAATGAGCAGTTCTTC. It translates to CASSLFFSARGNEQFF.

There are a few counts of this clone. The V call is TRBV7-8, the J call TRBJ2-7; weak D call: TRBD1 (5 bases). Deletions cut 2 bases from V and 0 bases from J, with 8 bases between. This CDR3 comprises 14 residues. The germline V gene has CDR1 SGHVS and CDR2 FQNEAQ. CDR3 nucleotides: TGTGCCAGCAGCTTAAGGCAGGGCTCCTACGAGCAGTACTTC. This sequence encodes CASSLRQGSYEQYF.

The rearrangement uses TRBV28 and TRBJ2-3, with TRBD2 identical over 9 bases. The germline gives CDR1 MDHEN, CDR2 SYDVKM. V was clipped by 2 bases and J by 7 bases; unmatched bases: 7. The CDR3 sequence is 15 residues long. CDR3 loop: CASSLGSGSYYTQYF. The CDR3 coding sequence is TGTGCCAGCAGTTTAGGTAGCGGGAGCTACTATACGCAGTATTTT. The complete variable domain, with remaining parts taken from reference TRBV28 and TRBJ2-3, reads DVKVTQSSRYLVKRTGEKVFLECVQDMDHENMFWYRQDPGLGLRLIYFSYDVKMKEKGDIPEGYSVSREKKERFSLILESASTNQTSMYLCASSLGSGSYYTQYFGPGTRLTVL.

The table lists this clone with a few counts. This chain links TRBV5-1 with TRBJ2-1, with TRBD1 matching over 7 bases. CDR3 length equals 15 residues. After removal of 4 bases from V and 7 bases from J, the junction contained 11 bases not matched to a gene. CDR1 SGHRS and CDR2 YFSETQ come from the germline V gene. The CDR3 reads CASSTGTEKGNEQFF. The CDR3 coding sequence is TGCGCCAGCAGCACCGGGACAGAAAAGGGTAATGAGCAGTTCTTC.

The chain recombines TRBV5-5 with TRBJ1-3; D gene uncertain. Per germline, CDR1 SGHKS and CDR2 YYEKEE (reference sequence). The length of the CDR3 is 15 residues. Trimming removed 0 bases from V and 1 base from J, with 8 bases in between. CDR3 loop: CASSLVSGSGNTIYF. The CDR3 DNA is TGTGCCAGCAGCTTGGTATCGGGGTCTGGAAACACCATATATTTT.

V usage is TRBV7-2 and J usage is TRBJ2-3, with D possibly TRBD2 on 5 matching bases. Germline CDR1 reads SGHTA; CDR2 reads FQGNSA. V lost 4 bases to trimming and J lost 3 bases, with 14 bases between them. The CDR3 has 15 residues. CDR3: CASSSLGVQTDTQYF. The CDR3 nucleotides read TGTGCCAGCAGCTCTTTGGGAGTACAAACAGATACGCAGTATTTT.

This sequence joins TRBV4-2 and TRBJ1-6, with D perhaps TRBD1 (5 bases). The germline gives CDR1 LGHNA, CDR2 YNFKEQ. The CDR3 has 16 residues. V lost 0 bases and J 6 bases, leaving 12 bases between the germline ends. The CDR3 spells CASSQELQVVNSPLHF. The CDR3 DNA sequence: TGTGCCAGCAGCCAAGAGTTACAGGTAGTTAATTCACCCCTCCACTTT.

The chain carries TRBV6-5 and TRBJ2-1; the match to TRBD2 covers 8 bases. Germline assignment: CDR1 MNHEY and CDR2 SVGAGI. CDR3 length equals 15 residues. The V and J ends lost 5 bases and 4 bases, in that order; junction bases with no gene match: 7. This chain's CDR3 is CASSPGTSPYNEQFF. The DNA for the CDR3 is TGTGCCAGCAGTCCCGGGACTAGTCCGTACAATGAGCAGTTCTTC.

This chain uses TRBV7-9 with TRBJ2-6; D gene uncertain. V was clipped by 3 bases and J by 0 bases, with 15 bases between them. The germline V gene has CDR1 SEHNR and CDR2 FQNEAQ (reference sequence). The CDR3 totals 18 residues. The CDR3 region is CASSFFLSFGSGANVLTF. CDR3 DNA: TGTGCCAGCAGCTTCTTTCTGAGTTTCGGCTCTGGGGCCAACGTCCTGACTTTC.

This chain links TRBV5-4 with TRBJ1-6; D gene ambiguous. V lost 0 bases and J 10 bases, leaving 14 bases between the germline ends. Germline V CDR1 and CDR2: SGHNT, YYREEE (reference sequence). The CDR3 consists of 15 residues. CDR3: CASSLGASGYSPLHF. CDR3 DNA: TGTGCCAGCAGCTTGGGGGCCAGTGGGTACTCACCCCTCCACTTT.

This clone was recorded a few times. The rearrangement joins TRBV19 to TRBJ1-2; D unclear. Per the germline V gene, CDR1 is LNHDA and CDR2 is SQIVND (reference sequence). Trimming stripped 7 bases from V and 9 bases from J, with 9 bases between. This CDR3 region has 10 residues. CDR3 sequence (DNA): TGTGCCAGTATTCCGTGGCGCTACACCTTC. Residues: CASIPWRYTF.

This chain connects TRBV5-6 to TRBJ2-1, with 9 bases that match TRBD1. V lost 7 bases to trimming and J lost 0 bases; unmatched junction nucleotides: 14. This CDR3 comprises 18 residues. Per germline, CDR1 SGHDT and CDR2 YYEEEE. The CDR3 DNA is TGTGCCAGCTCGCGAGGACAGGGGACTATTAGCTCCTACAATGAGCAGTTCTTC. It encodes CASSRGQGTISSYNEQFF. Full variable domain (rest looked up from reference TRBV5-6 and TRBJ2-1): DAGVTQSPTHLIKTRGQQVTLRCSPKSGHDTVSWYQQALGQGPQFIFQYYEEEERQRGNFPDRFSGHQFPNYSSELNVNALLLGDSALYLCASSRGQGTISSYNEQFFGPGTRLTVL.

This clone was seen once. Compared with germline, one end of the junction differs, possibly owing to a read error. The chain links TRBV7-7 to TRBJ2-7; TRBD1 aligns across 10 bases. The CDR3 extends over 15 amino acids. Germline V CDR1 and CDR2: SSHAT, FNYEAQ (reference sequence). DNA for the CDR3: TGTGCTAGCAGCCTAGGACAGGGGGTGGCCTACGAGCAGTACTTC. Translating gives CASSLGQGVAYEQYF.